Shown below are 22 T cell receptor beta chains from a single sample sequenced in a study of blood T cell repertoires in COVID-19 (dated by TCRdb to the early 2020s). Library construction relied on the immunoSEQ multiplex PCR assay. As stored in TCRdb, this immuneACCESS dataset retains in-frame rearrangements with V and J assigned. A fraction of the clones does not appear; measured against another copy, unresolved V genes explain less than half of the discrepancy, and the remainder lacks a known reason. This sample holds about 220,000 clones; about 84% were observed only once. Roughly 13% of the sample is in the top ten clones. The sequenced material came from peripheral blood. Source of these receptors: a human donor in a cohort sampled during active COVID-19.

Note on this clone: At one of its ends the junction is not consistent with the germline gene, which may arise from a read error. V and J are TRBV7-8 and TRBJ1-5; 7 nucleotides agree with TRBD1. From germline, CDR1 is SGHVS and CDR2 FQNEAQ. The CDR3 totals 14 residues. The CDR3 DNA follows: TGTGCCAGCAGCTATGGAGGGGGCAAGCAGCCCCAGCATTTT. Protein product: CASSYGGGKQPQHF. Complete variable domain (other parts from reference TRBV7-8 and TRBJ1-5): GAGVSQSPRYKVAKRGQDVALRCDPISGHVSLFWYQQALGQGPEFLTYFQNEAQLDKSGLPSDRFFAERPEGSVSTLKIQRTQQEDSAVYLCASSYGGGKQPQHFGDGTRLSIL.

The chain couples TRBV5-1 to TRBJ1-2; TRBD1 is a possible D gene (6 bases). Germline V gene sequence: CDR1 SGHRS, CDR2 YFSETQ. V was pared by 2 bases and J by 6 bases, with 17 bases between. This CDR3 is 15 amino acids long. CDR3 in amino acids: CASSFSPGQGNGYTF. CDR3 DNA: TGCGCCAGCAGCTTCTCTCCGGGGCAGGGGAATGGCTACACCTTC.

The V call is TRBV19, the J call TRBJ1-1; D not resolved. V lost 5 bases, J lost 1 base, and 17 bases lay in between. The germline CDR1 and CDR2 sequences are LNHDA and SQIVND (reference sequence). The CDR3 is 16 amino acids. The CDR3 bases are TGTGCCAGTAGTTTAAAACGCCCGGGAAAGAACACTGAAGCTTTCTTT. This codes for CASSLKRPGKNTEAFF.

The chain employs TRBV3-1 (or the pseudogene TRBV3-2) and TRBJ2-3, with TRBD2 as a possible D gene (5 bases). The CDR3 runs 15 residues. Trimming pared 4 bases from V and 4 bases from J, leaving 15 bases between. Per germline, CDR1 LGHDT and CDR2 YNNKEL (reference sequence). For the CDR3, the DNA is TGTGCCAGCAGCCGACAACCGGGATCTTCAGATACGCAGTATTTT. It is translated as CASSRQPGSSDTQYF.

This rearrangement joins TRBV5-1 to TRBJ2-3; 9 bases map to TRBD2. In germline, CDR1 is SGHRS, CDR2 YFSETQ. The CDR3 sequence is 15 residues long. V trimming: 5 bases; J trimming: 2 bases; junction bases outside the gene matches: 6. The CDR3 sequence: CASRRGGGDTDTQYF. CDR3 in DNA: TGCGCCAGCAGGCGTGGCGGGGGGGACACAGATACGCAGTATTTT. Based on the CDR3 plus reference TRBV5-1 and TRBJ2-3, the full variable domain is KAGVTQTPRYLIKTRGQQVTLSCSPISGHRSVSWYQQTPGQGLQFLFEYFSETQRNKGNFPGRFSGRQFSNSRSEMNVSTLELGDSALYLCASRRGGGDTDTQYFGPGTRLTVL.

The chain recombines TRBV5-4 with TRBJ2-1; 7 bases map to TRBD2. Losses at the gene ends were 7 bases for V and 8 bases for J; bases not matched to a gene: 12. The length of the CDR3 is 14 residues. Germline CDR1 and CDR2: SGHNT and YYREEE (reference sequence). CDR3 coding DNA: TGTGCCAGCCGGACGATGGGGGGGGACGATGAGCAGTTCTTC. It yields the protein CASRTMGGDDEQFF.

This chain uses TRBV7-2 with TRBJ1-2; 7 bases match TRBD1. The length of the CDR3 is 15 residues. The trim removed 1 base at V and 4 bases at J, leaving 6 bases unmatched. CDR1 and CDR2 from the germline V gene are SGHTA and FQGNSA. In nucleotides, the CDR3 is TGTGCCAGCAGCTTAGATACAGGGGTAACCTATGGCTACACCTTC. Protein: CASSLDTGVTYGYTF.

V usage is TRBV28 and J usage is TRBJ1-2, with 8 positions matching TRBD1. The V and J ends lost 7 bases and 4 bases, in that order; junction bases with no gene match: 5. Germline lookup yields CDR1 MDHEN and CDR2 SYDVKM. This CDR3 is 13 amino acids long. The CDR3 loop reads CASTLGQGYGYTF. The DNA for the CDR3 is TGTGCCAGCACCCTTGGACAGGGCTATGGCTACACCTTC.

The sample holds one count of this clone. The chain is built from TRBV18 and TRBJ1-3; maybe TRBD1 (6 bases). This CDR3 spans 17 amino acids. With 2 bases removed from V and 2 bases from J, the gap between germline ends came to 16 bases. Germline assignment: CDR1 KGHSH and CDR2 LQKENI. The CDR3: CASSPIPTGPTGNTIYF. The CDR3 bases are TGTGCCAGCTCACCAATCCCGACAGGCCCCACTGGAAACACCATATATTTT. Full variable domain (missing parts from reference TRBV18 and TRBJ1-3): NAGVMQNPRHLVRRRGQEARLRCSPMKGHSHVYWYRQLPEEGLKFMVYLQKENIIDESGMPKERFSAEFPKEGPSILRIQQVVRGDSAAYFCASSPIPTGPTGNTIYFGEGSWLTVV.

The rearrangement links TRBV5-1 to TRBJ2-5; D may be TRBD2 (6 bases). Germline V gene sequence: CDR1 SGHRS, CDR2 YFSETQ. Between the trimmed V and J ends, which lost 4 bases and 4 bases, there was a span of 14 bases. This CDR3 has 14 amino acids. The chain's CDR3 is CASSLGGVLETQYF. The CDR3 region has the DNA TGCGCCAGCAGCCTCGGGGGAGTTCTAGAGACCCAGTACTTC.

V is TRBV6-2 or TRBV6-3 and J is TRBJ2-5; 9 positions match TRBD2. The CDR3 has 14 residues. From germline, CDR1 is MNHEY and CDR2 SVGEGT. V lost 6 bases to trimming and J lost 3 bases; unmatched junction nucleotides: 5. In DNA form, the CDR3 reads TGTGCCAGCAGCTCTAGCGGGGTAGAAGAGACCCAGTACTTC. Translating it yields CASSSSGVEETQYF.

This chain connects TRBV9 to TRBJ2-5, with a tentative D call TRBD1 (6 bases). The CDR3 contains 14 residues. CDR1 is SGDLS and CDR2 is YYNGEE in the germline V gene. V was clipped by 4 bases and J by 4 bases, with 14 bases between them. The CDR3 is CASSPTGLGETQYF. The CDR3 DNA follows: TGTGCCAGCAGCCCCACAGGGCTGGGAGAGACCCAGTACTTC. The full variable domain, rest sourced from reference TRBV9 and TRBJ2-5, is DSGVTQTPKHLITATGQRVTLRCSPRSGDLSVYWYQQSLDQGLQFLIQYYNGEERAKGNILERFSAQQFPDLHSELNLSSLELGDSALYFCASSPTGLGETQYFGPGTRLLVL.

The gene calls are TRBV28 and TRBJ2-1; 13 bases map to TRBD2. The germline V gene encodes CDR1 MDHEN and CDR2 SYDVKM. CDR3 size: 16 residues. The V and J ends lost 2 bases and 4 bases, in that order; junction bases with no gene match: 2. The CDR3 DNA is TGTGCCAGCAGTTTACCGGGACTAGCGGGGTACAATGAGCAGTTCTTC. Translating gives CASSLPGLAGYNEQFF.

The V call is TRBV4-2, the J call TRBJ2-7; a possible D gene is TRBD2 (7 bases). V gave up 5 bases and J gave up 2 bases, with 16 bases separating them. The CDR3 has 15 residues. From germline, CDR1 is LGHNA and CDR2 YNFKEQ. Written as DNA, the CDR3 is TGTGCCAGCAGCGTACAGGGAGGGGGAACCTACGAGCAGTACTTC. Translated: CASSVQGGGTYEQYF.

The chain joins TRBV5-4 to TRBJ1-2; D gene unclear. Trimming stripped 2 bases from V and 6 bases from J, with 8 bases between. CDR3 length: 12 amino acids. Germline CDR1 reads SGHNT; CDR2 reads YYREEE (reference sequence). CDR3 amino acids: CASSLAGDGYTF. The CDR3 region has the DNA TGTGCCAGCAGCTTAGCAGGTGATGGCTACACCTTC.

The gene calls are TRBV6-5 and TRBJ1-2; D is possibly TRBD1 (6 bases). The CDR3 totals 13 residues. CDR1 and CDR2 (germline): MNHEY, SVGAGI. V lost 7 bases to trimming and J lost 8 bases, with 17 bases between them. The CDR3 bases are TGTGCCAGCACCCCAGGCGGGGGCGAAGGCTACACCTTC. This sequence encodes CASTPGGGEGYTF.

This clone showed up just a few times. The rearrangement joins TRBV7-9 to TRBJ2-5; TRBD1 matches 8 bases. Germline trimming cut 5 bases from V and 5 bases from J; bases unmatched to any gene: 1. The CDR3 totals 12 residues. From germline, CDR1 is SEHNR and CDR2 FQNEAQ (reference sequence). The CDR3 protein is CASSRDRETQYF. CDR3 sequence (DNA): TGTGCCAGCAGCAGGGACAGGGAGACCCAGTACTTC.

The CDR3 sequence is CASSWRREGYEQYF. In DNA form, the CDR3 reads TGTGCCAGCAGTTGGCGTAGGGAGGGATACGAGCAGTACTTC. The chain joins TRBV27 to TRBJ2-7; 7 positions match TRBD2. The CDR3 is 14 amino acids. Germline V gene sequence: CDR1 MNHEY, CDR2 SMNVEV (reference sequence). V was pared by 4 bases and J by 4 bases, with 7 bases of the junction left unmatched.

This clone was observed a handful of times. V usage is TRBV24-1 and J usage is TRBJ2-3, with D hard to call. V dropped 4 bases and J dropped 2 bases, with 9 bases sitting between them. Germline-derived CDR1 and CDR2 are KGHDR and SFDVKD. The CDR3 sequence is 14 residues long. CDR3 coding DNA: TGTGCCACCAGTGAGGGCCATATCACAGATACGCAGTATTTT. Protein: CATSEGHITDTQYF.

This chain uses TRBV30 with TRBJ1-5; TRBD1 is a possible D gene (5 bases). The CDR3 loop spans 14 amino acids. Germline V gives CDR1 GTSNPN, CDR2 SVGIG (reference sequence). Trimming took 0 bases from V and 2 from J, leaving 8 bases between them. The CDR3: CAWSVRGGNQPQHF. The CDR3 DNA follows: TGTGCCTGGAGTGTACGGGGGGGCAATCAGCCCCAGCATTTT.

In this sample, this clone turned up once. The chain is built from TRBV19 and TRBJ2-3; 8 bases agree with TRBD1. Losses at the gene ends were 1 base for V and 5 bases for J; bases not matched to a gene: 5. Germline V gene sequence: CDR1 LNHDA, CDR2 SQIVND (reference sequence). The CDR3 extends over 15 amino acids. In DNA form, the CDR3 reads TGTGCCAGTAGTATAGCCTCGACAGGGGTAGATACGCAGTATTTT. Amino acids: CASSIASTGVDTQYF.

Many counts were recorded for this clone. V and J are TRBV5-1 and TRBJ2-7; TRBD1 agrees at 10 bases. Unmatched junction bases numbered 9, after V lost 0 bases and J lost 6 bases. This CDR3 region has 16 residues. In germline, CDR1 is SGHRS, CDR2 YFSETQ. The CDR3 DNA is TGCGCCAGCAGCTTGGCTGGGGACAGGGGAGGTCGCGAGCAGTACTTC. As protein: CASSLAGDRGGREQYF.